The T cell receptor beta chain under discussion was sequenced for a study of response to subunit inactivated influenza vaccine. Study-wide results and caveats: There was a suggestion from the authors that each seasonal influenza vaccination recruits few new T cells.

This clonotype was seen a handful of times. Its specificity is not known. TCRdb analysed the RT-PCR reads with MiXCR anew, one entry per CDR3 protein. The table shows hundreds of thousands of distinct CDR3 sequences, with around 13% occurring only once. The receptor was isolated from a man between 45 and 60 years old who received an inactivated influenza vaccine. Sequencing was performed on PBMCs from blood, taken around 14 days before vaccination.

This CDR3 reads CASSQDRGSGGNIQYF. CDR3 bases: TGTGCCAGCAGCCAAGATAGGGGGAGCGGGGGGAACATTCAGTACTTC. The V and J genes are TRBV4-2 and TRBJ2-4, with TRBD2 identical over 9 bases. The CDR3 spans 16 residues. The junction had 7 bases not matched to a gene; V was cut back by 0 bases and J by 7 bases. Germline lookup yields CDR1 LGHNA and CDR2 YNFKEQ.